These 20 T cell receptor beta chains were all obtained from the same sample, sequenced in a study of T cell responses to AZD1222 COVID-19 vaccine. Sequencing was performed with immunoSEQ multiplex PCR; in TCRdb, only in-frame clones are kept and a portion is missing. The table lists roughly 170,000 clones, roughly 94% of them singletons. The sequencing here drew on peripheral blood, taken 28 days after the second AZD1222 dose. All receptors come from an adult who received the AZD1222 COVID-19 vaccine.

This chain connects TRBV3-1 (or the pseudogene TRBV3-2) to TRBJ2-1; D perhaps matches TRBD2 (5 bases). CDR3 length equals 19 residues. V lost 1 base to trimming and J lost 6 bases, with 25 bases between them. In germline, CDR1 is LGHDT, CDR2 YNNKEL (reference sequence). CDR3 amino acids: CASSQVTGLGGRLLNEQFF. The CDR3 coding sequence is TGTGCCAGCAGCCAAGTCACGGGATTAGGTGGACGACTACTCAATGAGCAGTTCTTC.

This rearrangement joins TRBV4-1 to TRBJ1-2; the D is unclear. V was trimmed by 1 base and J by 5 bases, leaving 14 bases between them. The CDR3 sequence is 15 residues long. CDR1 is MGHRA, CDR2 YSYEKL, per germline. The CDR3 sequence: CASSQGRPEDYGYTF. In nucleotides, the CDR3 is TGCGCCAGCAGCCAAGGTAGGCCTGAAGATTATGGCTACACCTTC.

To note about this clone: A junction end diverges from the germline sequence, so it may reflect a read error. The V call is TRBV2, the J call TRBJ2-4; D gene unclear. In germline, CDR1 is SNHLY, CDR2 FYNNEI. The CDR3 spans 9 residues. The CDR3 is CASSVPLTF. CDR3 DNA: TGTGCCAGCAGTGTACCCCTTACGTTC. The full variable domain, with the rest looked up from reference TRBV2 and TRBJ2-4, is EPEVTQTPSHQVTQMGQEVILRCVPISNHLYFYWYRQILGQKVEFLVSFYNNEISEKSEIFDDQFSVERPDGSNFTLKIRSTKLEDSAMYFCASSVPLTFGAGTRLSVL.

The chain links TRBV11-2 to TRBJ1-4; TRBD1 matches at 7 bases. The V gene end was trimmed by 3 bases and the J gene end by 7 bases; junction bases not matched to a gene: 5. From germline, CDR1 is SGHAT and CDR2 FQNNGV. The CDR3 has 14 residues. The CDR3 DNA is TGTGCCAGCAGCTTCTGGAGACAGGGTGAAAAACTGTTTTTT. Translated: CASSFWRQGEKLFF.

This chain links TRBV6-6 with TRBJ1-1, with D unclear. Per the germline V gene, CDR1 is MNHNY and CDR2 is SVGAGI (reference sequence). The V gene lost 2 bases and the J gene lost 4 bases, with 11 bases spanning the gap. The CDR3 totals 14 residues. In DNA, the CDR3 is TGTGCCAGCAGTTACGGCGGCGCGAGCACTGAAGCTTTCTTT. Residues: CASSYGGASTEAFF.

This clone occurred once. The chain recombines TRBV4-3 with TRBJ1-5, with D perhaps matching TRBD1 (5 bases). The CDR3 is 13 residues long. Per the germline V gene, CDR1 is LGHNA and CDR2 is YSLEER. Between the trimmed V and J ends, which lost 3 bases and 7 bases, there was a span of 10 bases. DNA for the CDR3: TGCGCCAGCAGCCAGCGAAGGGACCAGCCCCAGCATTTT. It yields the protein CASSQRRDQPQHF.

The chain carries TRBV9 and TRBJ2-1; weak D call: TRBD2 (6 bases). Germline CDR1 reads SGDLS; CDR2 reads YYNGEE. Between the trimmed V and J ends, which lost 4 bases and 4 bases, there was a span of 12 bases. This CDR3 comprises 14 residues. CDR3 in DNA: TGTGCCAGCAGCCCGGCGGGGAGGTACAATGAGCAGTTCTTC. Its protein is CASSPAGRYNEQFF. The full variable domain, its missing parts supplied by reference TRBV9 and TRBJ2-1, is DSGVTQTPKHLITATGQRVTLRCSPRSGDLSVYWYQQSLDQGLQFLIQYYNGEERAKGNILERFSAQQFPDLHSELNLSSLELGDSALYFCASSPAGRYNEQFFGPGTRLTVL.

The CDR3 loop reads CASSLRTSGSYEQYF. CDR3 sequence (DNA): TGTGCCAGCTCGCTGAGGACATCCGGGTCCTACGAGCAGTACTTC. V gene TRBV18 combines with J gene TRBJ2-7; TRBD1 might be the D (5 bases). CDR1 is KGHSH, CDR2 LQKENI, per germline. Trimming took off 6 bases at V and 1 base at J, with 16 bases between the two ends. The CDR3 is 15 residues long.

The V and J genes are TRBV9 and TRBJ1-6; no firm D call. This CDR3 contains 16 residues. The ends were cut back, 0 bases at V and 2 bases at J, with 9 bases in the middle. CDR1 is SGDLS and CDR2 is YYNGEE in the germline V gene. The CDR3 bases are TGTGCCAGCAGCGTAGGACCGACCGCCTATAATTCACCCCTCCACTTT. This gives the protein CASSVGPTAYNSPLHF.

The chain is built from TRBV12-3 or TRBV12-4 and TRBJ2-7; TRBD1 is a possible D gene (6 bases). Trimming took 5 bases from V and 4 from J, leaving 12 bases between them. The CDR3 is made up of 13 amino acids. CDR3: CASSQGTLYEQYF. The CDR3 DNA follows: TGTGCCAGCAGTCAGGGGACACTATACGAGCAGTACTTC.

The V gene is TRBV4-3, the J gene TRBJ2-2; 11 bases map to TRBD2. Germline V gene data show CDR1 as LGHNA and CDR2 as YSLEER. V shed 0 bases, J shed 3 bases, and the junction held 3 bases outside the gene matches. The length of the CDR3 is 17 residues. CDR3 protein: CASSQDSGGGDTGELFF. The CDR3 nucleotides read TGCGCCAGCAGCCAAGATAGCGGGGGGGGCGACACCGGGGAGCTGTTTTTT.

The gene calls are TRBV5-1 and TRBJ1-1; 12 nucleotides align to TRBD1. This CDR3 spans 16 amino acids. The J segment lost 2 bases and the V segment lost 5 bases, leaving 7 bases of the junction unmatched. Germline values: CDR1 SGHRS, CDR2 YFSETQ. CDR3 amino acids: CASSGTGGWGNTEAFF. CDR3 in DNA: TGCGCCAGCAGTGGGACAGGGGGCTGGGGAAACACTGAAGCTTTCTTT.

The chain couples TRBV28 to TRBJ2-7, with TRBD2 matching 10 bases. This CDR3 has 15 amino acids. V shed 5 bases, J shed 2 bases, and the junction held 6 bases outside the gene matches. CDR1 is MDHEN, CDR2 SYDVKM, per germline. The DNA for the CDR3 is TGTGCCAGCAGTCTTAGGGGACTAGCGACCTACGAGCAGTACTTC. Amino acids: CASSLRGLATYEQYF. The variable domain in full, completed from reference TRBV28 and TRBJ2-7, reads DVKVTQSSRYLVKRTGEKVFLECVQDMDHENMFWYRQDPGLGLRLIYFSYDVKMKEKGDIPEGYSVSREKKERFSLILESASTNQTSMYLCASSLRGLATYEQYFGPGTRLTVT.

This rearrangement joins TRBV7-2 to TRBJ2-7, with D perhaps TRBD1 or TRBD2 (5 bases each). The CDR3 consists of 15 residues. Per the germline V gene, CDR1 is SGHTA and CDR2 is FQGNSA. V lost 5 bases, J lost 5 bases, and 19 bases lay in between. The CDR3, as DNA: TGTGCCAGCAGCCCCGGAAGTGCCAGGGACCACGAGCAGTACTTC. Protein: CASSPGSARDHEQYF.

The rearrangement links TRBV4-1 to TRBJ2-2; 7 bases are shared with TRBD1. The V segment lost 5 bases and the J segment 4 bases; nucleotides outside the gene matches: 7. Germline assignment: CDR1 MGHRA and CDR2 YSYEKL. This CDR3 comprises 15 residues. This chain's CDR3 is CASSLIRGSTGELFF. CDR3 DNA: TGCGCCAGCAGCTTAATCAGGGGGAGCACCGGGGAGCTGTTTTTT.

This clone was counted a few times. J is TRBJ1-1 and V is TRBV20-1, with D perhaps matching TRBD1 (6 bases). The CDR3 is 15 amino acids. The germline CDR1 and CDR2 sequences are DFQATT and SNEGSKA (reference sequence). The V end lost 3 bases, the J end lost 0 bases, and 14 bases lay between the germline ends. CDR3 sequence: CSASSGALMNTEAFF. The DNA for the CDR3 is TGCAGTGCTAGTTCAGGGGCCCTAATGAACACTGAAGCTTTCTTT.

This chain connects TRBV4-3 to TRBJ2-1; 7 bases are shared with TRBD2. Losses at the gene ends were 1 base for V and 4 bases for J; bases not matched to a gene: 10. Germline V gives CDR1 LGHNA, CDR2 YSLEER. The CDR3 is made up of 17 amino acids. CDR3 region: CASSQGPRGLPYNEQFF. CDR3 sequence (DNA): TGCGCCAGCAGCCAAGGACCGAGGGGACTACCGTACAATGAGCAGTTCTTC.

The chain combines TRBV29-1 with TRBJ1-2, with D tentatively TRBD1 (6 bases). The ends were cut back, 4 bases at V and 6 bases at J, with 12 bases in the middle. There are 12 residues in the CDR3. Germline assignment: CDR1 SQVTM and CDR2 ANQGSEA. For the CDR3, the DNA is TGCAGCGTTGTCCGGGGGGGCCATGGCTACACCTTC. Amino acid sequence: CSVVRGGHGYTF.

This clone showed up just once. V gene TRBV11-2 combines with J gene TRBJ2-1; the match to TRBD2 covers 10 bases. With 4 bases clipped from V and 9 bases from J, the junction kept 12 bases outside the gene matches. Per germline, CDR1 SGHAT and CDR2 FQNNGV. The CDR3 covers 16 residues. CDR3 sequence reads: CASSSFSTSGPPEQFF. The CDR3 bases are TGTGCCAGCAGCTCCTTCTCGACTAGCGGGCCTCCTGAGCAGTTCTTC.

CDR3 coding DNA: TGCAGCTCTCCAGGGGGACTCCAAGAGACCCAGTACTTC. Encoded protein: CSSPGGLQETQYF. This sequence joins TRBV29-1 and TRBJ2-5, with TRBD1 as a possible D gene (7 bases). Germline assignment: CDR1 SQVTM and CDR2 ANQGSEA. V was trimmed by 8 bases and J by 1 base, leaving 14 bases between them. The CDR3 runs 13 residues.